The TCR beta chain under discussion was sequenced for a study of blood T cell repertoires in COVID-19. Seattle patients were enrolled during active infection and followed longitudinally. The V gene end was trimmed by 4 bases and the J gene end by 0 bases; junction bases not matched to a gene: 10. From germline, CDR1 is ENHRY and CDR2 SYGVKD. The CDR3 has 17 amino acids. As processed by the authors: It was from reference gene primer amplification that nucleated cell counts were estimated. Here immunoSEQ multiplex PCR was the method, and the copy in TCRdb shows in-frame clones only, minus some. That table supplies the V and J calls and clone size; D and trimming were determined from the DNA. The data contain some 220,000 clones, roughly four fifths of them seen just once; the ten biggest clones take up approximately 5.2%.

Sequencing used peripheral blood. The sequence was collected from a woman in her sixties or seventies with COVID-19, enrolled during active disease. The rearrangement links TRBV10-3 to TRBJ2-7; 9 nucleotides match TRBD2. In DNA form, the CDR3 reads TGTGCCATCAGTGCCTTAGCGGGAGAGGGTCCCTCCTACGAGCAGTACTTC. Its translation is CAISALAGEGPSYEQYF.